The entry that follows covers one T cell receptor (beta chain) sequence. This CDR3 is 17 amino acids long. The J segment lost 6 bases and the V segment lost 7 bases, leaving 19 bases of the junction unmatched. Germline CDR1 and CDR2: KGHDR and SFDVKD. This entry comes from a study of blood T cell repertoires in COVID-19. Assay used: immunoSEQ multiplex PCR; TCRdb lists only in-frame clones, some missing. The profile shows just over 300,000 clones, just under 90% of them singletons. The chain links TRBV24-1 to TRBJ1-2, with 7 nucleotides matching TRBD1. The receptor comes from a woman younger than 45 with COVID-19, enrolled during active disease. The specimen sequenced was peripheral blood. The CDR3, as DNA: TGTGCCACCAGCAAAACAGGGGCCGGGTTCGGACATCATGGCTACACCTTC. Its translation is CATSKTGAGFGHHGYTF.